The clone carrying this T cell receptor beta chain occurred once. Its antigen remains unknown. A much larger clone differs from this one at a single base, so this may be a read error. This likely comes from a read error, as the CDR3 has no conserved phenylalanine or tryptophan at its end. V gave up 4 bases and J gave up 4 bases, with 6 bases separating them. Per the germline V gene, CDR1 is MDHEN and CDR2 is SYDVKM. This CDR3 has 12 amino acids. These data belong to a study of CD8+CD57+ T cells in acquired aplastic anemia. Study details: Across the sorted CD4+ and CD8+ cells, DNA amounts averaged about 3.1 ug.

Study outcomes and limitations: Overlapping CD8+ CDR3 repertoires of patients and controls contained around 31 shared sequences. CD8+ Simpson's diversity in patients was not significantly different from that in controls.

Genomic DNA served as template for TCR beta VDJ and CDR3 profiling. TCRdb reanalysed the reads using MiXCR and keeps one entry per CDR3 protein. The profile shows some 290,000 distinct CDR3 sequences, roughly 50% of them singletons. The sequence was obtained from a human donor with severe aplastic anemia or a healthy control (not recorded which). Material: sorted CD4+, CD8+, or CD8+CD57+ T cells (not recorded which) from PBMCs. J is TRBJ2-3 and V is TRBV28; D may be TRBD2 (5 bases). CDR3 nucleotides: TGTGCCAGCAGTTGGACTGCAGATACGCAGTATTCT. Protein: CASSWTADTQYS.